This record looks at one TCR beta chain sequence and its context. What antigen it recognizes has not been identified. Per-base qualities were not stored, and no clone one base away is much larger. This record comes from a study of shared clonotypes between healthy human individuals (dated by TCRdb to the early 2020s). Describing the broader study: Three men and a couple of women, aged 18 to 49 years, made up the cohort. For each donor, CD4 naive and CD4 memory were each given three plates, CD8 naive was given two plates, and CD8 memory was given one plate. Blood TCR repertoires of about 5 healthy adults were deeply sequenced to estimate repertoire size and the extent of clonotype sharing between individuals. To increase sequencing depth and limit assay-specific biases, different laboratories used diverse techniques to prepare libraries and sequence TCR repertoires. Each donor's leukapheresis produced roughly between about 0.8 and 10 billion PBMCs.

Using the deep immunoSEQ assay, multiplex PCR amplified TCR CDR3 regions from genomic DNA. Extracted genomic DNA from each cell subset was distributed evenly across all wells of several immunoSEQ 96-well plates, and each plate was treated as a replicate. Each replicate PCR for sorted subsets received around 210 ng genomic DNA, equal to about 29,000 T cell genomes. Purified libraries were measured with a Qubit 3.0 fluorometer, size-checked on a Bioanalyzer 2100, and measured again with the KAPA Library Quantification kit. Each immunoSEQ 96-well plate was sequenced on its own single-read 150-cycle Illumina NextSeq 550 flow cell. In the source study's methods: Because the immunoSEQ output held only junctional sequences and lacked quality scores, the filtering could not match the filtering applied to full-length reads. To assign V/J genes and CDR3, sequences were annotated against IMGT germline references using PyIR, a Python wrapper for IgBLAST v1.9. Reads were filtered out if the reads had weak V/J assignments (E-value above 1e-6), no CDR3, stop codons, out-of-frame junctions, or ambiguous translated residues. V3J clonotypes were defined as sequences sharing the same inferred V gene, J gene, and CDR3 amino acid sequence. Percentage overlap between repertoires was calculated by dividing the number of shared unique clonotypes by the size of the smaller repertoire. Richness of each repertoire was evaluated using RTK rarefaction, the Chao1 estimator, and Recon v2.1 estimates of unobserved clonotypes. OLGA was used to compute generation probabilities for all TCRbeta clonotypes that the gDNA method yielded from a handful of donors. TCRdb holds this immuneACCESS table with in-frame rearrangements only. Some clones are missing; in checked studies, unresolved V genes explain under half, and the rest has no known cause. That table supplies the V and J calls and clone size; D and trimming were determined from the DNA. The sample includes some 2.1 million clones, with around 95% observed a single time. The top ten constitute 0.13% of the sample.

Healthy HIV-negative adults with no recently reported acute infections or vaccinations were included as donors. Every donor was a Caucasian adult residing in Nashville, Tennessee, USA. CD4+ T cells were enriched by magnetic negative selection; naive cells were then positively selected on CD45RA, and the negative fraction formed the memory subset. Blood was collected by leukapheresis, and PBMCs were isolated by Ficoll-Histopaque density gradient centrifugation and then cryopreserved in liquid nitrogen vapor phase. Purity and quantity of every magnetically sorted T cell population were checked by analytical flow cytometry. Genomic DNA was isolated from every sorted fraction and measured by UV absorbance on a Nanodrop 2000c. The CDR3 measures 15 amino acids from cysteine to phenylalanine. The CDR3 DNA has 45 bases and is translated from base 1. CDR1 and CDR2, per the germline V gene, are MNHNS and SASEGT. The trim is 0 bases for V and 8 bases for J, with a gap of 16 bases between the germline ends.

Overall results and qualifications from the work: The small number of donors limited the genetic and exposure-history diversity represented. Naive subsets generally had larger estimated clonotype richness than memory subsets. Sampling was limited to blood, and TCR repertoires in tissue likely differ from TCR repertoires in blood. Based on pairwise subsampling, the degree of clonotype sharing among donors was expected to be affected by sequencing depth. Compared with non-shared clonotypes, the clonotypes found in all four sorted-subset donors had higher generation probabilities. Even with the large sequencing depth, rarefaction of the sorted-subset datasets indicated that sequencing was incomplete. Sharing across a few donors was observed for approximately 5% of naive CD4, about 3.2% of naive CD8, 2% to 2.5% of memory CD4, and roughly 0.4% of memory CD8 clonotypes.

Sequenced: naive CD4+ T cells sorted from blood. The cell subset or site label here, explained by the study, means: CD45RA+ positively selected. The TCR sequence derives from a man aged 18 to 29 in good health. Here the chain combines TRBV6-1 and TRBJ1-2, with a weak D call of TRBD1 (6 bases match). CDR3 reads: CASSEAYTGRRGYTF. DNA sequence: TGTGCCAGCAGTGAAGCTTATACAGGGAGAAGAGGCTACACCTTC.